The sequence of this T cell receptor (beta chain) was determined in a study of blood T cell repertoires in COVID-19. The CDR3 spans 15 residues. Germline lookup yields CDR1 MNHEY and CDR2 SVGAGI. The V end lost 6 bases, the J end lost 5 bases, and 19 bases lay between the germline ends. Clones were read by immunoSEQ multiplex PCR, and TCRdb kept only the in-frame ones, dropping some. This sample has 250,000 to 350,000 clones, with about 85% found just once. This clone showed up just a few times. This clonotype was sampled from a woman in her forties or fifties who had recovered from COVID-19. The V gene is TRBV6-5, the J gene TRBJ1-1; D possibly corresponds to TRBD1 (6 bases). Sequencing input: peripheral blood. This chain's CDR3 is CASSPQGGRWTEAFF. CDR3 nucleotide sequence: TGTGCCAGCAGCCCCCAAGGGGGAAGGTGGACTGAAGCTTTCTTT.